The rows below give T cell receptor beta chains drawn from one sample of a study of T cells in localized non-small cell lung cancer. The method was immunoSEQ multiplex PCR; TCRdb's version includes in-frame clones alone and lacks a portion of them. The sample carries approximately 890 clones, roughly 23% recorded once. The material was lung tumor tissue, obtained before any cancer treatment. The origin of the receptors is a female donor over 55 with stage II squamous cell lung carcinoma. The CDR3 runs from the conserved cysteine through the conserved F or W. D genes are given only for firm matches. Part of the rows lack a size; the others show once, few, many or a class for expanded clones.

large	TRBJ2-5	TRBD2	TRBV9	CASSDGFGGGYETQYF
large	TRBJ1-2	.	TRBV28	CASSFGDSINYGYTF
.	TRBJ2-3	.	TRBV11-1	CASSYDSSTDTQYF
.	TRBJ1-2	.	TRBV18	CASSPQAPKGGYTF
.	TRBJ2-3	.	TRBV18	CASSRDTDTQYF
medium-sized	TRBJ2-6	.	TRBV11-3	CASSQDDSSGANVLTF
.	TRBJ1-2	.	TRBV6-8	CASRLGGLAGYTF
large	TRBJ2-5	.	TRBV25-1	CASYRDGGTQYF
.	TRBJ2-5	.	TRBV11-3	CASSLDYGSAETQYF
.	TRBJ2-7	TRBD1	TRBV11-3	CASSPNRDRDYEQYF
few	TRBJ1-1	TRBD1	TRBV6-8	CASSSDRGAEAFF
.	TRBJ1-4	.	TRBV9	CASSSLQGQGEKLFF
.	TRBJ2-7	.	TRBV6-8	CAGSKLSQSYEQYF
.	TRBJ2-2	.	TRBV11-3	CASSSYRGQKAGAGELFF
few	TRBJ1-4	.	TRBV4-1	CASSQDWPGAEATNEKLFF
large	TRBJ2-3	.	TRBV6-8	CAIRKGGSTDTQYF
few	TRBJ2-1	.	TRBV14	CASSHQRGSSYNEQFF
medium-sized	TRBJ1-3	.	TRBV4-1	CASSPRGHGDSGNTIYF
.	TRBJ2-2	.	TRBV7-5	CASSPDPDSNTGELFF
few	TRBJ2-3	TRBD2	TRBV6-8	CASSYAAGDMVDTQYF
few	TRBJ1-1	TRBD1	TRBV19	CASSRRAGGDTEAFF
few	TRBJ1-3	.	TRBV28	CASSLWVHSGNTIYF
medium-sized	TRBJ1-2	TRBD1	TRBV11-3	CASSPTGSRTNYGYTF
.	TRBJ1-5	.	TRBV6-8	CATRGTDQGPQHF
.	TRBJ2-3	TRBD2	TRBV29-1	CSGQGRGGRTDTQYF
large	TRBJ1-1	.	TRBV11-3	CASTRMTRNTEAFF
few	TRBJ2-7	TRBD1	TRBV6-8	CASSYSYRGPYEQYF
.	TRBJ2-2	TRBD2	TRBV4-1	CASSQGVIAGDWNTGELFF
.	TRBJ2-7	TRBD2	TRBV28	CGFWAGVPSYEQYF
few	TRBJ1-5	.	TRBV28	CASSLRGQPQHF
.	TRBJ2-2	.	TRBV18	CASSPRGGTGELFF
.	TRBJ2-2	TRBD1	TRBV6-8	CASRQQGVAGELFF
large	TRBJ2-3	.	TRBV11-3	CASSSGLATDTQYF
large	TRBJ2-1	TRBD2	TRBV28	CASINREANEQFF
few	TRBJ1-2	TRBD1	TRBV6-8	CASTPLTGVSGYTF
few	TRBJ2-5	TRBD1	TRBV27	CASTLRGQETQYF
large	TRBJ2-3	.	TRBV18	CASSPTTDTQYF